This T cell receptor beta chain was identified in a study of cytomegalovirus exposure and HLA in healthy donors. The length of the CDR3 is 15 residues. Germline CDR1 reads LGHNA; CDR2 reads YSLEER. V shed 1 base and J shed 3 bases, with 13 bases lying between them. The PCR contained 60 Vbeta and 13 Jbeta primers. TCRdb's copy holds only in-frame clones and misses some; the assay was immunoSEQ multiplex PCR. The sample shows 50,000 to 55,000 clones, and over 9% sits with its ten largest clones. The gene calls are TRBV4-3 and TRBJ2-7; possible D gene TRBD1, 5 bases. The source material was PBMCs. This receptor was taken from a woman aged 60 to 75 in good health and CMV-seropositive. For the CDR3, the DNA is TGCGCCAGCAGCCAAGTCACAGGTCAAGGCTACGAGCAGTACTTC. It translates to CASSQVTGQGYEQYF.